The 25 T cell receptor beta chains given below trace back to one sample, sequenced in a study of T cells in Graves' hyperthyroidism and ophthalmopathy. Amplification of TCR beta CDR3 regions was performed using RNA transcripts as template. HTBI primers drove first-round RT-PCR of the TCR CDR3. TCRdb re-analysed the multiplex PCR reads in MiXCR, keeping a single row per CDR3 protein. The profile shows approximately 710,000 distinct CDR3 sequences, approximately 15% of them singletons. Sequencing was performed on blood. The receptors stem from a middle-aged man with Graves' hyperthyroidism.

This clonotype was detected many times. The chain joins TRBV18 to TRBJ2-1; no definite D call. The CDR3 runs 12 residues. The germline CDR1 and CDR2 sequences are KGHSH and LQKENI. V was cut by 2 bases and J by 7 bases, with 6 bases left in between. The CDR3 DNA follows: TGTGCCAGCTCACCAACCAAAAATGAGCAGTTCTTC. Translating it yields CASSPTKNEQFF. Supplemented by reference TRBV18 and TRBJ2-1, the full variable domain reads NAGVMQNPRHLVRRRGQEARLRCSPMKGHSHVYWYRQLPEEGLKFMVYLQKENIIDESGMPKERFSAEFPKEGPSILRIQQVVRGDSAAYFCASSPTKNEQFFGPGTRLTVL.

This clonotype was detected many times. The V and J genes are TRBV14 and TRBJ2-6, with a possible D match to TRBD1 (5 bases). Germline CDR1 SGHDN, CDR2 FVKESK. The CDR3 totals 18 residues. Trimming stripped 4 bases from V and 4 bases from J, with 20 bases between. The CDR3 coding sequence is TGTGCCAGCAGCCCTCTGCCATTCAGGGTATCAGGGGCCAACGTCCTGACTTTC. Protein: CASSPLPFRVSGANVLTF. Complete variable domain (other parts from reference TRBV14 and TRBJ2-6): EAGVTQFPSHSVIEKGQTVTLRCDPISGHDNLYWYRRVMGKEIKFLLHFVKESKQDESGMPNNRFLAERTGGTYSTLKVQPAELEDSGVYFCASSPLPFRVSGANVLTFGAGSRLTVL.

This clonotype occurred a few times. The V call is TRBV19, the J call TRBJ2-2; 7 nucleotides line up with TRBD2. The V gene end was trimmed by 3 bases and the J gene end by 1 base; junction bases not matched to a gene: 2. Per germline, CDR1 LNHDA and CDR2 SQIVND (reference sequence). The CDR3 has 15 residues. Here the CDR3 DNA reads TGTGCCAGTAGTATCACGGGAGGGAACACCGGGGAGCTGTTTTTT. Protein: CASSITGGNTGELFF.

This clonotype has ten or more counts. V and J are TRBV2 and TRBJ2-3, with D unresolved. The CDR3 length is 12 residues. Germline values: CDR1 SNHLY, CDR2 FYNNEI. Trimming cost V 4 bases and J 1 base, with 3 bases left between them. The CDR3 sequence is CASSVGTDTQYF. CDR3 nucleotides: TGTGCCAGCAGTGTCGGCACAGATACGCAGTATTTT.

This clonotype was detected ten times or more. The V gene is TRBV2, the J gene TRBJ2-5, with D unresolved. CDR1 SNHLY and CDR2 FYNNEI come from the germline V gene. This CDR3 spans 15 amino acids. V was cut by 1 base and J by 5 bases, with 14 bases left in between. CDR3 loop: CASSEGPLGRETQYF. CDR3 sequence (DNA): TGTGCCAGCAGTGAAGGGCCCCTCGGAAGGGAGACCCAGTACTTC.

V usage is TRBV6-1 and J usage is TRBJ2-7; 10 nucleotides match TRBD1. The CDR3 is made up of 18 amino acids. Germline values: CDR1 MNHNS, CDR2 SASEGT. After removal of 6 bases from V and 2 bases from J, the junction contained 16 bases not matched to a gene. The CDR3 DNA reads as TGTGCCAGCAGCCCCGGGACAGGGGTATTGGTCGCCGCCTACGAGCAGTACTTC. Its translation is CASSPGTGVLVAAYEQYF.

With respect to this clonotype: Just one base apart from a much larger clone, this may be a read error. The chain links TRBV20-1 to TRBJ2-1, with D maybe TRBD1 (6 bases). V dropped 7 bases and J dropped 5 bases, with 6 bases sitting between them. Germline V gives CDR1 DFQATT, CDR2 SNEGSKA (reference sequence). This CDR3 region has 10 residues. The CDR3 protein is CSGDNNEQFF. DNA of the CDR3: TGCAGTGGGGACAACAATGAGCAGTTCTTC.

This clonotype was seen at least ten times. This chain uses TRBV5-1 with TRBJ2-1; D might be TRBD2 (6 bases). The CDR3 totals 15 residues. V was shortened by 4 bases and J by 4 bases, with 15 bases between the two germline ends. The germline gives CDR1 SGHRS, CDR2 YFSETQ. CDR3 residues: CASSRGGNAYNEQFF. CDR3 coding DNA: TGCGCCAGCAGCCGGGGAGGAAACGCGTACAATGAGCAGTTCTTC.

Only a few counts were recorded for this clonotype. The junction departs from the called germline gene at one end, perhaps through a read error. The gene calls are TRBV12-3 or TRBV12-4 and TRBJ2-3; TRBD2 matches at 8 bases. This CDR3 is built from 14 residues. CDR3 in DNA: TGTGCCAGCAGGTTAGCGGGGACCACAGATACGCAGTATTTT. Its protein is CASRLAGTTDTQYF.

The V gene is TRBV29-1, the J gene TRBJ2-7, with D maybe TRBD2 (5 bases). The CDR3 covers 12 residues. Looked up from germline, CDR1 is SQVTM and CDR2 is ANQGSEA. V lost 2 bases and J 2 bases, leaving 7 bases between the germline ends. CDR3 in DNA: TGCAGCGTTGAATCGGGGACCTACGAGCAGTACTTC. It translates to CSVESGTYEQYF.

This clonotype was counted many times. The chain employs TRBV6-1 and TRBJ2-5, with D possibly being TRBD2 (5 bases). Looked up from germline, CDR1 is MNHNS and CDR2 is SASEGT. V shed 6 bases and J shed 2 bases, with 16 bases lying between them. This CDR3 is 15 amino acids long. The CDR3 DNA follows: TGTGCCAGCAGACGGCAGAGGGTAAAGCAAGAGACCCAGTACTTC. The encoded protein is CASRRQRVKQETQYF.

In this sample, this clonotype turned up many times. The rearrangement links TRBV10-3 to TRBJ1-1, with TRBD1 matching 7 bases. Germline CDR1 ENHRY, CDR2 SYGVKD. J lost 0 bases, V lost 6 bases, and 1 base had no gene match. The CDR3 is made up of 13 amino acids. The chain's CDR3 is CAIRGQLNTEAFF. CDR3 nucleotides: TGTGCCATCAGGGGACAGTTGAACACTGAAGCTTTCTTT.

The gene calls are TRBV6-5 and TRBJ1-5; D uncertain. The CDR3 loop spans 14 amino acids. V lost 5 bases to trimming and J lost 7 bases, with 15 bases between them. Germline-derived CDR1 and CDR2 are MNHEY and SVGAGI. This CDR3 is CASSKGNQAQPQHF. CDR3 DNA: TGTGCCAGCAGTAAAGGGAATCAAGCGCAGCCCCAGCATTTT.

The table lists this clonotype with a few counts. This chain links TRBV19 with TRBJ1-4; 9 bases align to TRBD1. The CDR3 extends over 15 amino acids. Germline V lookup: CDR1 LNHDA, CDR2 SQIVND (reference sequence). J lost 3 bases, V lost 8 bases, and 7 bases had no gene match. Here the CDR3 reads CASRQGVASNEKLFF. The CDR3 DNA sequence: TGTGCCAGTCGACAGGGGGTCGCATCTAATGAAAAACTGTTTTTT.

This clonotype has more than one count but fewer than ten. The chain is built from TRBV28 and TRBJ1-5; D gene ambiguous. The CDR3 is 15 amino acids. Trimming cost V 5 bases and J 1 base, with 12 bases left between them. Per the germline V gene, CDR1 is MDHEN and CDR2 is SYDVKM. The CDR3 nucleotides are TGTGCCAGCAGTCCCACGAAGGGAAGCAATCAGCCCCAGCATTTT. Protein product: CASSPTKGSNQPQHF.

This clonotype has ten or more counts. The rearrangement links TRBV29-1 to TRBJ2-1; D tentatively reads TRBD1 or TRBD2 (5 bases each). The length of the CDR3 is 12 residues. V lost 7 bases and J lost 5, with 12 bases in between. The germline V gene has CDR1 SQVTM and CDR2 ANQGSEA. CDR3 DNA: TGCAGCGGTTGGGACCGCGACAATGAGCAGTTCTTC. Protein product: CSGWDRDNEQFF.

This clonotype showed up many times. CDR3 in DNA: TGTGCCAGCAGTGGATTGGCTAGCGACCGCACAGATACGCAGTATTTT. Amino acid sequence: CASSGLASDRTDTQYF. The rearrangement uses TRBV2 and TRBJ2-3; D might be TRBD2 (6 bases). Germline lookup yields CDR1 SNHLY and CDR2 FYNNEI. The CDR3 is made up of 16 amino acids. V was trimmed by 4 bases and J by 1 base, leaving 15 bases between them.

This chain uses TRBV7-6 with TRBJ1-5; 8 bases agree with TRBD1. The trim removed 2 bases at V and 4 bases at J, leaving 22 bases unmatched. Per germline, CDR1 SGHVS and CDR2 FNYEAQ. This CDR3 comprises 21 residues. CDR3 sequence (DNA): TGTGCCAGCAGCTTAAGGCCGCCCGGGACAGGCCGATTCTTTGGTAATCAGCCCCAGCATTTT. Translated: CASSLRPPGTGRFFGNQPQHF.

The chain recombines TRBV27 with TRBJ1-4; no definite D call. V lost 4 bases and J lost 2, with 14 bases in between. Per the germline V gene, CDR1 is MNHEY and CDR2 is SMNVEV (reference sequence). The CDR3 has 16 amino acids. This chain's CDR3 is CASSSSPTHTNEKLFF. CDR3 nucleotides: TGTGCCAGCAGTTCCTCACCGACACATACTAATGAAAAACTGTTTTTT.

This clonotype was seen a handful of times. The chain uses TRBV5-1 and TRBJ1-1, with 11 bases matching TRBD1. The CDR3 runs 15 residues. The germline V gene encodes CDR1 SGHRS and CDR2 YFSETQ. Germline trimming cut 5 bases from V and 5 bases from J; bases unmatched to any gene: 8. CDR3 sequence reads: CASSRTGGAETEAFF. The CDR3 nucleotides are TGCGCCAGCAGTCGGACAGGGGGCGCGGAGACTGAAGCTTTCTTT.

At least ten counts were recorded for this clonotype. CDR3 sequence reads: CAISERGGQETQYF. CDR3 nucleotide sequence: TGTGCCATCAGTGAGAGGGGAGGGCAAGAGACCCAGTACTTC. The chain links TRBV10-3 to TRBJ2-5; 7 bases are a match to TRBD2. Germline V gives CDR1 ENHRY, CDR2 SYGVKD. J lost 2 bases, V lost 2 bases, and 2 bases had no gene match. The CDR3 contains 14 residues.

The sample holds a few counts of this clonotype. The V call is TRBV24-1, the J call TRBJ2-2, with 9 bases fitting TRBD1. The CDR3 sequence is 16 residues long. Per the germline V gene, CDR1 is KGHDR and CDR2 is SFDVKD. V gave up 0 bases and J gave up 7 bases; unmatched junction bases: 5. CDR3 amino acids: CATSDLGTGLGGELFF. In nucleotides, the CDR3 is TGTGCCACCAGTGATTTGGGGACAGGGTTGGGCGGGGAGCTGTTTTTT.

In this sample, this clonotype turned up many times. This chain joins TRBV5-1 and TRBJ1-2; D not certain. V was trimmed by 0 bases and J by 6 bases, leaving 12 bases between them. The CDR3 length is 14 residues. Germline assignment: CDR1 SGHRS and CDR2 YFSETQ. This chain's CDR3 is CASSLEGQMNGYTF. As DNA, the CDR3 is TGCGCCAGCAGCTTGGAAGGTCAGATGAATGGCTACACCTTC.

The table lists this clonotype with many counts. This chain uses TRBV12-3 or TRBV12-4 with TRBJ2-1; TRBD2 aligns across 11 bases. The CDR3 totals 15 residues. V shed 7 bases and J 5 bases; nucleotides not matched to a gene: 7. The CDR3: CASTSTSGADNEQFF. The DNA for the CDR3 is TGTGCCAGCACCTCGACTAGCGGGGCAGACAATGAGCAGTTCTTC.

The rearrangement joins TRBV7-6 to TRBJ2-3; TRBD2 agrees at 11 bases. Germline CDR1 and CDR2: SGHVS and FNYEAQ. V was clipped by 5 bases and J by 4 bases; unmatched bases: 5. The length of the CDR3 is 15 residues. DNA of the CDR3: TGTGCCAGCAGCCTTAGCGGGAGGGCGGCAGATACGCAGTATTTT. This encodes CASSLSGRAADTQYF.